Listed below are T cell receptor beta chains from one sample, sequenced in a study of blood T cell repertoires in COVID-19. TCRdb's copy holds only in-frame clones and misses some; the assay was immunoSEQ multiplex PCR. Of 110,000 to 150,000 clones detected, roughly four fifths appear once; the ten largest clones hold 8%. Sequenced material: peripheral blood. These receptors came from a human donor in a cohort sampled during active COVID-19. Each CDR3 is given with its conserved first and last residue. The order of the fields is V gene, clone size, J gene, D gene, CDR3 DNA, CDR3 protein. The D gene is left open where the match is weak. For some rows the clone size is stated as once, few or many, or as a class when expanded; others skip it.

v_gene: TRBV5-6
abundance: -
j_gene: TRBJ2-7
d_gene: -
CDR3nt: TGTGCCAGCAGCTTGGACAGGTTCCACGAGCAGTACTTC
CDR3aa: CASSLDRFHEQYF

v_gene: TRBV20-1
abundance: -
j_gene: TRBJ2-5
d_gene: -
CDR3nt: TGCAGTGCTAGCAGGCAAGAGACCCAGTACTTC
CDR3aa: CSASRQETQYF

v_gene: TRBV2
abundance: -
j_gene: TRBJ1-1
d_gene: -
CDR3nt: TGTGCCAGCACCTGGAGGGATTCTGACACTGAAGCTTTCTTT
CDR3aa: CASTWRDSDTEAFF

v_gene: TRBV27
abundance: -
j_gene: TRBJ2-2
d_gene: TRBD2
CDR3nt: TGTGCCAGCAGTTTGGCGGGGGACACCGGGGAGCTGTTTTTT
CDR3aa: CASSLAGDTGELFF

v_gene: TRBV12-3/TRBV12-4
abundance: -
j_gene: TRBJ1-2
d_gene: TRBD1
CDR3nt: TGTGCCAGCAGTCCGCACAGGGGTGGCTACACCTTC
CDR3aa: CASSPHRGGYTF

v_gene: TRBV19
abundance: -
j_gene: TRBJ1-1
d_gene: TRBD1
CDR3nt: TGTGCCAGTAGTGAGACAGGGGCTCACGGCACTGAAGCTTTCTTT
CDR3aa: CASSETGAHGTEAFF

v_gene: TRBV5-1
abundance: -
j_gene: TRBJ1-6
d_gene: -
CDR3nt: TGCGCCAGCAGCTTGGCACGGCAGGATTCACCCCTCCACTTT
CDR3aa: CASSLARQDSPLHF

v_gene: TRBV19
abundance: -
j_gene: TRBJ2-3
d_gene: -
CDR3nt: TGTGCCAGTAGTATATTGGGCACAACTAGCACAGATACGCAGTATTTT
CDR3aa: CASSILGTTSTDTQYF

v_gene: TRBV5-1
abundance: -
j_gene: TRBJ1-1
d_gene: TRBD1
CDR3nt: TGCGCCAGCAGCTGGATGGGACAGGGGGCTGGGAACACTGAAGCTTTCTTT
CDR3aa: CASSWMGQGAGNTEAFF

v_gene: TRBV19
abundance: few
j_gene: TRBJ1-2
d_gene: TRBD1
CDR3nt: TGTGCCAGTAGTATGGGACAGGACTATGGCTACACCTTC
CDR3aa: CASSMGQDYGYTF

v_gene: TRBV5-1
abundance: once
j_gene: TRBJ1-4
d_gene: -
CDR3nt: TGCGCCAGCAGCACGCTACCACAGGGATCAACTAATGAAAAACTGTTTTTT
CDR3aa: CASSTLPQGSTNEKLFF

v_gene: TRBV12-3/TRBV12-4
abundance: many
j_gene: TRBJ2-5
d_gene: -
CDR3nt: TGTGCCAGCAGTTCCAGGGGGAGGGAGACCCAGTACTTC
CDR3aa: CASSSRGRETQYF

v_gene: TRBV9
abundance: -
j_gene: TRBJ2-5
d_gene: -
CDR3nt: TGTGCCAGCAGCGTAGGGGTGGTTGAGGCGACCCAGTACTTC
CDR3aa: CASSVGVVEATQYF

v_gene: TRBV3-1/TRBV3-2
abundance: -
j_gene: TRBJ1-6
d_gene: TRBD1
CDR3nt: TGTGCCAGCAGCCCCGGACAGGGGAATTCACCCCTCCACTTT
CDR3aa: CASSPGQGNSPLHF

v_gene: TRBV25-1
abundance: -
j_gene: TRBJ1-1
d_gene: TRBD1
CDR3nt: TGTGCCAGCAGTGAAGGGGCAGGGGGGTGGGGAACTGAAGCTTTCTTT
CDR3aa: CASSEGAGGWGTEAFF

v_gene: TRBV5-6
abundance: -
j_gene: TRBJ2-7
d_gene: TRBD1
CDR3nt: TGTGCCAGCAGCTCCGGACAGGGGTCTACGTGGAGCGAGCAGTACTTC
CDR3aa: CASSSGQGSTWSEQYF

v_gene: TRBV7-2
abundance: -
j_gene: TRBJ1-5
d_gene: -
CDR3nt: TGTGCCAGCAGTCTTGGGTTGGGGCATAGGAAGCCCCAGCATTTT
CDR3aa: CASSLGLGHRKPQHF

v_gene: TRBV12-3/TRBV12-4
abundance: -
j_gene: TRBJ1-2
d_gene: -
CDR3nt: TGTGCCAGCAGTGATCACGGGAACTATGGCTACACCTTC
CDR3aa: CASSDHGNYGYTF

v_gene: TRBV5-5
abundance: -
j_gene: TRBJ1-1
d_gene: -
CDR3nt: TGTGCCAGCAGCTTGGGCCAATGGAGCACTGAAGCTTTCTTT
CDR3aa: CASSLGQWSTEAFF

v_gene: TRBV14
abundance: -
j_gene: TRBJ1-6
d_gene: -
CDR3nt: TGTGCCAGCAGCCAGGGACTGGTTGATAATTCACCCCTCCACTTT
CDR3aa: CASSQGLVDNSPLHF

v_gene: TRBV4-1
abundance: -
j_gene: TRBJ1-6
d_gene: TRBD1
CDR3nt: TGCGCCAGCAGCCACCTACAGGGGAATAATTCACCCCTCCACTTT
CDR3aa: CASSHLQGNNSPLHF

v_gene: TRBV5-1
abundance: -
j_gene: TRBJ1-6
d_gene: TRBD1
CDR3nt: TGCGCCAGCAGCTTGGAGAAGACAGGGGGTGGTTCACCCCTCCACTTT
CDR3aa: CASSLEKTGGGSPLHF

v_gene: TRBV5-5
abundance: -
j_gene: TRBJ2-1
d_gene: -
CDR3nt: TGTGCCAGCAGCTTGCGGGTAGTTAGCTCCTACAATGAGCAGTTCTTC
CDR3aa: CASSLRVVSSYNEQFF